This is a list of T cell receptor beta chains from one sample in a study of T cell responses to AZD1222 COVID-19 vaccine. Sequencing used immunoSEQ multiplex PCR; TCRdb keeps in-frame clones, though not all of them. This repertoire shows 170,000 or so clones, 85% to 95% found once; its top ten account for about 0.9%. This specimen was peripheral blood, taken on day 0 of AZD1222 vaccination. The receptors were sampled from an adult in good health. Each CDR3 is given with its conserved first and last residue.

j_call v_call cdr3_aa
TRBJ1-2 TRBV5-1 CASSWGASDGYTF
TRBJ2-2 TRBV7-9 CASSRKGGSEELFF
TRBJ2-7 TRBV16 CASSQSDSIAYEQYF
TRBJ2-2 TRBV10-1 CASQPNSNTGELFF
TRBJ2-3 TRBV20-1 CSASLAGTTDTQYF
TRBJ2-1 TRBV24-1 CATSDFVRGHGQFF
TRBJ1-4 TRBV7-9 CATSERGVTNEKLFF
TRBJ2-2 TRBV3-1/TRBV3-2 CASSQGQGVYTGELFF
TRBJ1-5 TRBV18 CASSPGQGTQPQHF
TRBJ2-1 TRBV4-2 CASSQVTSGGYNEQFF
TRBJ2-7 TRBV5-5 CASSLNRGEQYF
TRBJ1-2 TRBV19 CASAQGTYGYTF
TRBJ2-1 TRBV10-3 CAISGGTSYEQFF
TRBJ1-2 TRBV5-1 CASSLGQTPNYGYTF
TRBJ1-6 TRBV30 CAWSPLGYNSPLHF
TRBJ1-4 TRBV3-1/TRBV3-2 CASSQENGIRELFF
TRBJ1-2 TRBV12-3/TRBV12-4 CASSWTGNGYTF
TRBJ1-3 TRBV4-1 CASSQGHSGNTIYF